Listed below are T cell receptor beta chains from one sample, sequenced in a study of T cell repertoires in cytomegalovirus infection. TCRdb re-called the reads through MiXCR, storing one row per CDR3 protein. The sample has about 920,000 distinct CDR3 sequences, roughly a third seen once. The antigens these receptors bind are not known. The sequences come from cultured CD8+ T cells from PBMCs, collected from culture after CMV antigen stimulation. Every receptor here comes from a human donor in good health (CMV status not recorded). Some clones in this sample may be carry-over from other donors' samples. Both conserved end residues are part of each CDR3. D genes are given only for firm matches. Clone size is given for some rows only: seen once, a few or many times, or a class if the clone is expanded.

D: TRBD2; J: TRBJ2-3; V: TRBV24-1; size: .; CDR3: CATSEPPSGGTDTQYF; DNA: TGTGCCACCAGTGAGCCCCCTAGCGGGGGGACAGATACGCAGTATTTT
D: .; J: TRBJ1-1; V: TRBV7-6; size: many; CDR3: CASSLGGGSTEAFF; DNA: TGTGCCAGCAGCTTAGGCGGGGGGAGCACTGAAGCTTTCTTT
D: TRBD2; J: TRBJ2-5; V: TRBV7-6; size: few; CDR3: CASSPERGEGETQYF; DNA: TGTGCCAGCAGCCCCGAGCGGGGGGAGGGAGAGACCCAGTACTTC
D: .; J: TRBJ1-3; V: TRBV27; size: .; CDR3: CASSLDGSSRNTIYF; DNA: TGTGCCAGCAGTTTAGACGGCAGTTCAAGAAACACCATATATTTT
D: .; J: TRBJ1-4; V: TRBV7-8; size: many; CDR3: CASRAHSATNEKLFF; DNA: TGTGCCAGCAGGGCTCACAGCGCAACTAATGAAAAACTGTTTTTT
D: .; J: TRBJ2-1; V: TRBV2; size: few; CDR3: CASRIEGRDDFF; DNA: TGTGCCAGCAGGATCGAAGGGCGGGACGACTTCTTC
D: .; J: TRBJ2-5; V: TRBV5-1; size: .; CDR3: CASSVLDTVSFQETQYF; DNA: TGCGCCAGCAGCGTGCTAGACACCGTTTCCTTCCAAGAGACCCAGTACTTC
D: .; J: TRBJ1-1; V: TRBV7-3; size: .; CDR3: CASSLIPTENTEAFF; DNA: TGTGCCAGCAGCTTAATCCCGACGGAGAACACTGAAGCTTTCTTT
D: .; J: TRBJ1-2; V: TRBV27; size: .; CDR3: CASSLSGRFNGYTF; DNA: TGTGCCAGCAGTTTATCGGGCAGGTTTAATGGCTACACCTTC
D: TRBD1; J: TRBJ2-1; V: TRBV2; size: .; CDR3: CASSEGGGTFF; DNA: TGTGCCAGCAGTGAAGGAGGGGGCACGTTCTTC
D: TRBD1; J: TRBJ1-1; V: TRBV6-2/TRBV6-3; size: .; CDR3: CASSEQGAVGSANTEAFF; DNA: TGTGCCAGCAGTGAGCAGGGGGCCGTGGGATCGGCAAACACTGAAGCTTTCTTT
D: .; J: TRBJ2-3; V: TRBV5-4; size: .; CDR3: CASSKKPTDTQYF; DNA: TGTGCCAGCAGCAAGAAACCCACAGATACGCAGTATTTT
D: .; J: TRBJ2-5; V: TRBV6-1; size: .; CDR3: CASRGEQWETQYF; DNA: TGTGCCAGCAGGGGCGAACAGTGGGAGACCCAGTACTTC
D: TRBD1; J: TRBJ2-1; V: TRBV14; size: .; CDR3: CASSHPGQGTYNEQFF; DNA: TGTGCCAGCAGCCACCCGGGACAGGGGACATACAATGAGCAGTTCTTC
D: .; J: TRBJ1-1; V: TRBV19; size: .; CDR3: CASSTPQGPYTEAFF; DNA: TGTGCCAGTAGTACTCCTCAGGGCCCCTACACTGAAGCTTTCTTT
D: TRBD1; J: TRBJ1-2; V: TRBV6-5; size: .; CDR3: CASSYSDRGDYGYTF; DNA: TGTGCCAGCAGTTACTCGGACAGGGGTGACTATGGCTACACCTTC
D: TRBD2; J: TRBJ2-1; V: TRBV7-9; size: .; CDR3: CASSLPAGGPSYNEQFF; DNA: TGTGCCAGCAGCTTACCAGCGGGGGGGCCCTCCTACAATGAGCAGTTCTTC
D: .; J: TRBJ1-4; V: TRBV6-5; size: few; CDR3: CASSYSKQFATNEKLFF; DNA: TGTGCCAGCAGTTACTCGAAGCAGTTTGCAACTAATGAAAAACTGTTTTTT
D: .; J: TRBJ1-2; V: TRBV20-1; size: .; CDR3: CSAPRGGFYGYTF; DNA: TGCAGTGCCCCCCGGGGGGGATTCTATGGCTACACCTTC
D: .; J: TRBJ2-1; V: TRBV6-2/TRBV6-3; size: .; CDR3: CASSYTRRFSDEQFF; DNA: TGTGCCAGCAGTTATACTAGAAGGTTTTCGGATGAGCAGTTCTTC
D: .; J: TRBJ2-1; V: TRBV7-2; size: .; CDR3: CASMSPRGVEQFF; DNA: TGTGCCAGCATGAGCCCGCGGGGTGTTGAGCAGTTCTTC
D: TRBD1; J: TRBJ1-3; V: TRBV7-2; size: few; CDR3: CASQDRTISGNTIYF; DNA: TGTGCCAGCCAGGACAGGACCATCTCTGGAAACACCATATATTTT
D: .; J: TRBJ2-1; V: TRBV6-2/TRBV6-3; size: few; CDR3: CASSHETGIERDYSSYNEQFF; DNA: TGTGCCAGCAGTCACGAGACCGGGATCGAAAGGGATTATAGCTCCTACAATGAGCAGTTCTTC
D: TRBD1; J: TRBJ1-5; V: TRBV24-1; size: .; CDR3: CASADRGPNQPQHF; DNA: TGTGCCAGCGCGGACAGGGGTCCGAATCAGCCCCAGCATTTT
D: .; J: TRBJ2-1; V: TRBV11-1; size: many; CDR3: CASSLEDGWYNEQFF; DNA: TGTGCCAGCAGCTTAGAGGACGGATGGTACAATGAGCAGTTCTTC
D: .; J: TRBJ1-1; V: TRBV7-6; size: few; CDR3: CASSPSTAEAFF; DNA: TGTGCCAGCAGCCCCTCGACAGCTGAAGCTTTCTTT
D: .; J: TRBJ1-1; V: TRBV19; size: .; CDR3: CASSIDPGENTEAFF; DNA: TGTGCCAGTAGTATAGATCCTGGGGAAAACACTGAAGCTTTCTTT
D: TRBD2; J: TRBJ2-1; V: TRBV6-5; size: .; CDR3: CASSYSAGGPSEQFF; DNA: TGTGCCAGCAGTTACTCTGCGGGGGGGCCCAGTGAGCAGTTCTTC
D: .; J: TRBJ2-5; V: TRBV6-5; size: few; CDR3: CASSYSPDSYQETQYF; DNA: TGTGCCAGCAGTTACTCGCCGGACAGTTACCAAGAGACCCAGTACTTC
D: .; J: TRBJ2-1; V: TRBV7-9; size: many; CDR3: CASSLVRDGNEQFF; DNA: TGTGCCAGCAGCTTAGTCAGGGATGGGAATGAGCAGTTCTTC
D: TRBD2; J: TRBJ2-1; V: TRBV12-3/TRBV12-4; size: few; CDR3: CASSSSSGDSYNEQFF; DNA: TGTGCCAGCAGCTCCTCTAGCGGGGACTCCTACAATGAGCAGTTCTTC
D: TRBD1; J: TRBJ2-7; V: TRBV7-9; size: .; CDR3: CASSLMGQGRAEQYF; DNA: TGTGCCAGCAGCTTGATGGGACAGGGGCGAGCCGAGCAGTACTTC
D: .; J: TRBJ1-1; V: TRBV18; size: .; CDR3: CASSPPQAIKDTEAFF; DNA: TGTGCCAGCTCACCACCACAGGCAATAAAGGATACTGAAGCTTTCTTT
D: TRBD2; J: TRBJ2-1; V: TRBV7-2; size: many; CDR3: CASSFGLAGEGEFF; DNA: TGTGCCAGCAGCTTTGGACTAGCGGGGGAAGGAGAGTTCTTC
D: TRBD2; J: TRBJ2-5; V: TRBV6-1; size: .; CDR3: CASFRGEETQYF; DNA: TGTGCCAGCTTCCGGGGGGAAGAGACCCAGTACTTC
D: .; J: TRBJ2-5; V: TRBV7-6; size: .; CDR3: CASSHPGGIPLQETQYF; DNA: TGTGCCAGCAGCCACCCCGGGGGAATTCCGCTCCAAGAGACCCAGTACTTC
D: TRBD2; J: TRBJ2-5; V: TRBV25-1; size: few; CDR3: CASSEWGGRETQYF; DNA: TGTGCCAGCAGTGAATGGGGGGGACGGGAGACCCAGTACTTC
D: .; J: TRBJ2-2; V: TRBV19; size: .; CDR3: CASTSSGELFF; DNA: TGTGCCAGTACCTCATCTGGGGAGCTGTTTTTT
D: .; J: TRBJ2-1; V: TRBV6-2/TRBV6-3; size: few; CDR3: CASRPGQWVYNEQFF; DNA: TGTGCCAGCAGGCCCGGACAGTGGGTCTACAATGAGCAGTTCTTC
D: .; J: TRBJ2-3; V: TRBV7-8; size: many; CDR3: CASSEFRGRRFTDTQYF; DNA: TGTGCCAGCAGCGAATTCCGAGGACGAAGGTTCACAGATACGCAGTATTTT
D: TRBD1; J: TRBJ2-7; V: TRBV4-1; size: few; CDR3: CASSYGTGAYEQYF; DNA: TGCGCCAGCAGCTATGGGACAGGGGCCTACGAGCAGTACTTC
D: TRBD1; J: TRBJ1-6; V: TRBV7-9; size: few; CDR3: CASSLVGDRDSPLHF; DNA: TGTGCCAGCAGCTTAGTCGGGGACAGGGATTCACCCCTCCACTTT